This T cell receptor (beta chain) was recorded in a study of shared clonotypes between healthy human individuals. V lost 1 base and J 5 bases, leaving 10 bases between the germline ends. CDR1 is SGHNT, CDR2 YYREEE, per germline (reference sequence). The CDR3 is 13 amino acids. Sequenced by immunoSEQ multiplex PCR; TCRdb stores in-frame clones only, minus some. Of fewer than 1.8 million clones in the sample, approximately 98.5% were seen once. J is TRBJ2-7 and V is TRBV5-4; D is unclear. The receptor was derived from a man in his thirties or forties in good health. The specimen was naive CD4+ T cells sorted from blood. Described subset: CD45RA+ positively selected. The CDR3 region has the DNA TGTGCCAGCAGCTTGTCCTCAGACCACGAGCAGTACTTC. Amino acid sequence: CASSLSSDHEQYF.